This TCR beta chain originates from a study of spatial heterogeneity in lung cancer. For the study at large: Alpha-chain sequences were consistently detected in smaller numbers than beta-chain sequences. Raw reads showed each unique TCR and UMI combination turning up more than ten times on average.

Every TCR cDNA molecule carried a tag that served as a unique molecular identifier. Using its own MiXCR run on the 5' RACE reads, TCRdb lists one record per CDR3 protein. The data hold 7,200 or so distinct CDR3 sequences, with about 3.9% observed a single time. Documented time point: sample taken at primary tumor resection. Unsorted samples of tumor, nontumor lung or frozen PBMC had their whole RNA sequenced. The cohort: around 79 early-stage, untreated non-small cell lung cancer patients. By sample share, this clonotype is medium-sized (0.01 to 0.1%). This clonotype was obtained from a female donor with early-stage non-small cell lung cancer. Sequencing used normal lung tissue next to the tumor, obtained at surgery.

This CDR3 reads CASSTTGTGNNQPQHF. CDR3 DNA: TGTGCCAGTAGTACAACCGGGACAGGGAACAATCAGCCCCAGCATTTT. The rearrangement links TRBV19 to TRBJ1-5, with 9 positions matching TRBD1. The germline V gene encodes CDR1 LNHDA and CDR2 SQIVND (reference sequence). The trim removed 4 bases at V and 3 bases at J, leaving 7 bases unmatched. This CDR3 is built from 16 residues.